This T cell receptor (beta chain) was obtained from a study of T cells in localized non-small cell lung cancer. Findings and caveats of the study: In adjacent lung appeared a median around 55 of the top 100 tumor clones. Clonality peaked in uninvolved adjacent lung rather than tumor. Multi-region tumor sequencing was not done, so intratumor heterogeneity could not be excluded.

The CDR3 consists of 12 residues. Between the trimmed V and J ends, which lost 4 bases and 6 bases, there was a span of 6 bases. Germline V gives CDR1 SNHLY, CDR2 FYNNEI. On this clone: Its cognate antigen is unknown.

Here immunoSEQ multiplex PCR was the method, and the copy in TCRdb shows in-frame clones only, minus some. Among 41,000 or so clones listed, 88% were seen once. This specimen was peripheral blood, taken before any cancer treatment. The chain has TRBV2 and TRBJ2-2; D perhaps matches TRBD2 (6 bases). The sequence came from an older female donor with stage I squamous cell lung carcinoma. CDR3 region: CASSGLAGELFF. CDR3 sequence (DNA): TGTGCCAGCAGTGGACTAGCCGGGGAGCTGTTTTTT.